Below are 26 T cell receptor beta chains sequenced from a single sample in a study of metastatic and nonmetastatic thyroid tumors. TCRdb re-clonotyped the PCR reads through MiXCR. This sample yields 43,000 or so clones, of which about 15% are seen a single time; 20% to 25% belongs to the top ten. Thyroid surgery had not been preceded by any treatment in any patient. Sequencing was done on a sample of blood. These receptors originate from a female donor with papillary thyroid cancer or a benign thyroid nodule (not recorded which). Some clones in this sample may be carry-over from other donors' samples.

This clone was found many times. CDR3 in DNA: TGTGCCAGTAGTATCACCCATCAGGGTGAGCAGTTCTTC. Residues: CASSITHQGEQFF. The V gene is TRBV19, the J gene TRBJ2-1; perhaps TRBD1 as D (5 bases). V lost 3 bases to trimming and J lost 9 bases, with 12 bases between them. Germline V lookup: CDR1 LNHDA, CDR2 SQIVND (reference sequence). The CDR3 spans 13 residues.

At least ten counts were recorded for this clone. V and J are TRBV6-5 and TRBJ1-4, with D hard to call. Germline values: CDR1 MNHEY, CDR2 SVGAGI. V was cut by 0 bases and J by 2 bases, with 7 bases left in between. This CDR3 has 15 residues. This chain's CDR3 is CASSYSVRTNEKLFF. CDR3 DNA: TGTGCCAGCAGTTACTCGGTACGCACTAATGAAAAACTGTTTTTT.

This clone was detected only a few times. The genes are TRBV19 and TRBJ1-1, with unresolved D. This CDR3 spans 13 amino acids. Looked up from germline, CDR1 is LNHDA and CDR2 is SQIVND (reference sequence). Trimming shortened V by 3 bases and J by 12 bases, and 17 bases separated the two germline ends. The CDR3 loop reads CASSISVNTESFF. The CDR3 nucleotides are TGTGCCAGTAGTATTTCAGTGAACACCGAATCTTTCTTT.

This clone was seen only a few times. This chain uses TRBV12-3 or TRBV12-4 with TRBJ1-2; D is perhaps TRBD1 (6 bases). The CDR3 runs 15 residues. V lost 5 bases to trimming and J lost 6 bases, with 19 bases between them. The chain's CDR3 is CASSPCAGGPHGYTF. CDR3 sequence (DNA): TGTGCCAGCAGTCCATGCGCTGGGGGGCCTCATGGCTACACCTTC.

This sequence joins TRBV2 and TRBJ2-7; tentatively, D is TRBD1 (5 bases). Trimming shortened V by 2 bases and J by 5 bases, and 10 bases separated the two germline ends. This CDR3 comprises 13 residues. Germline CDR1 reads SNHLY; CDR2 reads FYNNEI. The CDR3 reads CASSEQGMNEQYF. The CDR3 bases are TGTGCCAGCAGTGAACAGGGTATGAACGAGCAGTACTTC.

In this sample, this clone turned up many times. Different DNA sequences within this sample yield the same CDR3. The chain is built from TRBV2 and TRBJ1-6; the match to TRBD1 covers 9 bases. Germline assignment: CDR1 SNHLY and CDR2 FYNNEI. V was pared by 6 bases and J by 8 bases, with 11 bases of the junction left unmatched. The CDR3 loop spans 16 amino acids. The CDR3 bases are TGTGCCAGCAGAGCATTCGGGACAGGGAGGGATTCACCCCTCCACTTT. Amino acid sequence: CASRAFGTGRDSPLHF.

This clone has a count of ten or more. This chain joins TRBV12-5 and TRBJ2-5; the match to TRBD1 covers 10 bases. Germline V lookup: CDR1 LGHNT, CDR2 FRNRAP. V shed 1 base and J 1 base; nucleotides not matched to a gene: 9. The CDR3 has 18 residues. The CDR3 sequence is CASGLGVRGQGSQETQYF. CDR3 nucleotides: TGTGCTAGTGGTTTGGGGGTTCGGGGACAGGGGTCCCAAGAGACCCAGTACTTC.

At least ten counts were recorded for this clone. The CDR3 region is CASSPRAGDRFTEAFF. CDR3 bases: TGTGCCAGCAGTCCTCGTGCTGGGGACAGGTTCACTGAAGCTTTCTTT. This sequence joins TRBV28 and TRBJ1-1; TRBD1 aligns across 8 bases. V shed 5 bases, J shed 4 bases, and the junction held 12 bases outside the gene matches. Germline V gene lookup returns CDR1 MDHEN and CDR2 SYDVKM. The CDR3 spans 16 residues.

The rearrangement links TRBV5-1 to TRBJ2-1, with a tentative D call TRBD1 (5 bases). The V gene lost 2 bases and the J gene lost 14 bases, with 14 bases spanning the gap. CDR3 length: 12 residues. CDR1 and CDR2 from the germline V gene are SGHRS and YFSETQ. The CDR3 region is CASSFGAHPKFF. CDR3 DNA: TGCGCCAGCAGCTTTGGGGCTCACCCGAAGTTCTTC.

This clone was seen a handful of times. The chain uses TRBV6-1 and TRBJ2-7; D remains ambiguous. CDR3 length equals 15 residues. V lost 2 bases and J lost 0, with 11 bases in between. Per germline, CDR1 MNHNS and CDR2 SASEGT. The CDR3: CASSEPISSSYEQYF. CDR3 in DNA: TGTGCCAGCAGTGAACCGATCTCGAGCTCCTACGAGCAGTACTTC.

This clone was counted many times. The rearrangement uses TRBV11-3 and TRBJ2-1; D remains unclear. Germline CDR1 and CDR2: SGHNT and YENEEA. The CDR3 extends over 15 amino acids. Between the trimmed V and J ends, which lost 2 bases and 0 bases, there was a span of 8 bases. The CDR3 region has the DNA TGTGCCAGCAGCTTATTGCGGTACTCCTACAATGAGCAGTTCTTC. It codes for CASSLLRYSYNEQFF.

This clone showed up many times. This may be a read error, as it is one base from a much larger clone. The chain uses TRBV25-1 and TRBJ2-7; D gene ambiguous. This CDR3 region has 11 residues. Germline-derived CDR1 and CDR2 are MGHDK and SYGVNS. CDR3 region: CACSASYEQYF. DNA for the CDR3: TGTGCCTGCAGTGCCTCCTACGAGCAGTACTTC.

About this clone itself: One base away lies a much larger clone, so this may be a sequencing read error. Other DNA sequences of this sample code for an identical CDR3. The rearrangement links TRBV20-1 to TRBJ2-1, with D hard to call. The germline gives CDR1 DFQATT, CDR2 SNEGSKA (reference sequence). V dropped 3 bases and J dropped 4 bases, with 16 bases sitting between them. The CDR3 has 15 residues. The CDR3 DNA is TGCAGTGCTAGCCCAGGTGACCTTTCTTACAATGAGCAGTTCTTC. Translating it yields CSASPGDLSYNEQFF.

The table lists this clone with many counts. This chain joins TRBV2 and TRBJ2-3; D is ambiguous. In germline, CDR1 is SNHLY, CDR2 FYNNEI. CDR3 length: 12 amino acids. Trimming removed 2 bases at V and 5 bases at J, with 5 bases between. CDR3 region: CASSERVDTQYF. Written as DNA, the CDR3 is TGTGCCAGCAGTGAAAGAGTAGATACGCAGTATTTT. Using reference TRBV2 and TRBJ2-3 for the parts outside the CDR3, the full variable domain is EPEVTQTPSHQVTQMGQEVILRCVPISNHLYFYWYRQILGQKVEFLVSFYNNEISEKSEIFDDQFSVERPDGSNFTLKIRSTKLEDSAMYFCASSERVDTQYFGPGTRLTVL.

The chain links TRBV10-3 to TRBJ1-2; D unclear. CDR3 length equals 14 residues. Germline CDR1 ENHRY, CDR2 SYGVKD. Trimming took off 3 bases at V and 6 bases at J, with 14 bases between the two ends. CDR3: CAISDSPIDHGYTF. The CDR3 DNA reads TGTGCCATCAGTGACAGCCCCATTGACCATGGCTACACCTTC.

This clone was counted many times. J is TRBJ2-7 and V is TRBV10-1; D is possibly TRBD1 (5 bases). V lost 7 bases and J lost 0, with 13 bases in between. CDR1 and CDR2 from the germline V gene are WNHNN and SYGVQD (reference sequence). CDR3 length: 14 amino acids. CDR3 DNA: TGCGCCAGCAAAGAGACAGAATGCTCCTACGAGCAGTACTTC. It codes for CASKETECSYEQYF.

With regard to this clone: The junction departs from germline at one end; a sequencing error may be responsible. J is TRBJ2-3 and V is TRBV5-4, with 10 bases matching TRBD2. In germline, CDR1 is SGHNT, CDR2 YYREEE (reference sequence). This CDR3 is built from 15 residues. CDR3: CASSHPSGSTYTQYF. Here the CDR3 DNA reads TGTGCCAGCAGCCATCCTAGCGGGAGCACATATACGCAGTATTTT.

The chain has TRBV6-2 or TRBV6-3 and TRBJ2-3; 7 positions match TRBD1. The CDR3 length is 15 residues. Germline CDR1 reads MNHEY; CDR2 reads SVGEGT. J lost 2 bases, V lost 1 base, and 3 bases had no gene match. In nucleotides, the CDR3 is TGTGCCAGCAGTTACTTGGGACAGCCCACAGATACGCAGTATTTT. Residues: CASSYLGQPTDTQYF.

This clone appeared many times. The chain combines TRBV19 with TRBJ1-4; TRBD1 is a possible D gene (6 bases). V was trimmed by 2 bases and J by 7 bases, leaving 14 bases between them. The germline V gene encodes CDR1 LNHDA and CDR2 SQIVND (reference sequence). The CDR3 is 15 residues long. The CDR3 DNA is TGTGCCAGTAGTATAAAGGGGGGCGTCACTGAAAAACTGTTTTTT. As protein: CASSIKGGVTEKLFF. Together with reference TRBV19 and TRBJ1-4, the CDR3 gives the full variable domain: DGGITQSPKYLFRKEGQNVTLSCEQNLNHDAMYWYRQDPGQGLRLIYYSQIVNDFQKGDIAEGYSVSREKKESFPLTVTSAQKNPTAFYLCASSIKGGVTEKLFFGSGTQLSVL.

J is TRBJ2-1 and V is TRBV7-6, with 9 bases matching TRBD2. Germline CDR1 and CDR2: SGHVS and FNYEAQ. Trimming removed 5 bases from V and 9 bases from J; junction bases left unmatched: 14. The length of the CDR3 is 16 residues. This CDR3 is CASSIQNSGRVGEQFF. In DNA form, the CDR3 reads TGTGCCAGCAGCATACAAAATAGCGGGAGAGTTGGTGAGCAGTTCTTC.

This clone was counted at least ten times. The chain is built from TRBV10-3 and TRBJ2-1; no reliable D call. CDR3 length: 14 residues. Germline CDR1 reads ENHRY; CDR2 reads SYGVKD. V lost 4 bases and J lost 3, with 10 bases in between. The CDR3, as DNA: TGTGCCATCAGTGGTACCTCGAGCTACAATGAGCAGTTCTTC. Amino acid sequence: CAISGTSSYNEQFF.

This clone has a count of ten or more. CDR3 coding DNA: TGTGCCAGCAGTCCGGTCGCCTACGAGCAGTACTTC. Protein sequence: CASSPVAYEQYF. This chain joins TRBV11-2 and TRBJ2-7; D gene uncertain. V was cut by 6 bases and J by 2 bases, with 8 bases left in between. The germline V gene has CDR1 SGHAT and CDR2 FQNNGV. The CDR3 covers 12 residues.

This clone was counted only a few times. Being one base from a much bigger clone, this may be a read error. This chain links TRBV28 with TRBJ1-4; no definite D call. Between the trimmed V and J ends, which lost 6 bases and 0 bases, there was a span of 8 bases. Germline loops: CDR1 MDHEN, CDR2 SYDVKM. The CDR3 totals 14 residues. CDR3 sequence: CASSCASTNEKLFF. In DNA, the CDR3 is TGTGCCAGCAGCTGTGCCTCAACTAATGAAAAACTGTTTTTT.

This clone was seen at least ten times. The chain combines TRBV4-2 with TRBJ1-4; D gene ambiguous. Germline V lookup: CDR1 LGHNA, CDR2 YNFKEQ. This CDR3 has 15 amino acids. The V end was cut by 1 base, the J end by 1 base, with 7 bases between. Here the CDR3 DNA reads TGTGCCAGCAGCCAAGCGGACGGAACTAATGAAAAACTGTTTTTT. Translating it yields CASSQADGTNEKLFF.

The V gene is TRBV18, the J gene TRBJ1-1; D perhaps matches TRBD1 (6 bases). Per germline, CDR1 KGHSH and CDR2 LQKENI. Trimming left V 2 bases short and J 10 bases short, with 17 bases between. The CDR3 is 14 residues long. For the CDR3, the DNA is TGTGCCAGCTCACCAGACTCAGGGGAGGAGGGAGCTTTCTTT. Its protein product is CASSPDSGEEGAFF.

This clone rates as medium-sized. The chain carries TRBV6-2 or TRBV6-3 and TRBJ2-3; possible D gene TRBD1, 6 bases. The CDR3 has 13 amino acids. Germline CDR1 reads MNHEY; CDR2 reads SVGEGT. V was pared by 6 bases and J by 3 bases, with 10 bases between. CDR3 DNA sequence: TGTGCCAGCAGCCCAACAGGGACAGATACGCAGTATTTT. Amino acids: CASSPTGTDTQYF.